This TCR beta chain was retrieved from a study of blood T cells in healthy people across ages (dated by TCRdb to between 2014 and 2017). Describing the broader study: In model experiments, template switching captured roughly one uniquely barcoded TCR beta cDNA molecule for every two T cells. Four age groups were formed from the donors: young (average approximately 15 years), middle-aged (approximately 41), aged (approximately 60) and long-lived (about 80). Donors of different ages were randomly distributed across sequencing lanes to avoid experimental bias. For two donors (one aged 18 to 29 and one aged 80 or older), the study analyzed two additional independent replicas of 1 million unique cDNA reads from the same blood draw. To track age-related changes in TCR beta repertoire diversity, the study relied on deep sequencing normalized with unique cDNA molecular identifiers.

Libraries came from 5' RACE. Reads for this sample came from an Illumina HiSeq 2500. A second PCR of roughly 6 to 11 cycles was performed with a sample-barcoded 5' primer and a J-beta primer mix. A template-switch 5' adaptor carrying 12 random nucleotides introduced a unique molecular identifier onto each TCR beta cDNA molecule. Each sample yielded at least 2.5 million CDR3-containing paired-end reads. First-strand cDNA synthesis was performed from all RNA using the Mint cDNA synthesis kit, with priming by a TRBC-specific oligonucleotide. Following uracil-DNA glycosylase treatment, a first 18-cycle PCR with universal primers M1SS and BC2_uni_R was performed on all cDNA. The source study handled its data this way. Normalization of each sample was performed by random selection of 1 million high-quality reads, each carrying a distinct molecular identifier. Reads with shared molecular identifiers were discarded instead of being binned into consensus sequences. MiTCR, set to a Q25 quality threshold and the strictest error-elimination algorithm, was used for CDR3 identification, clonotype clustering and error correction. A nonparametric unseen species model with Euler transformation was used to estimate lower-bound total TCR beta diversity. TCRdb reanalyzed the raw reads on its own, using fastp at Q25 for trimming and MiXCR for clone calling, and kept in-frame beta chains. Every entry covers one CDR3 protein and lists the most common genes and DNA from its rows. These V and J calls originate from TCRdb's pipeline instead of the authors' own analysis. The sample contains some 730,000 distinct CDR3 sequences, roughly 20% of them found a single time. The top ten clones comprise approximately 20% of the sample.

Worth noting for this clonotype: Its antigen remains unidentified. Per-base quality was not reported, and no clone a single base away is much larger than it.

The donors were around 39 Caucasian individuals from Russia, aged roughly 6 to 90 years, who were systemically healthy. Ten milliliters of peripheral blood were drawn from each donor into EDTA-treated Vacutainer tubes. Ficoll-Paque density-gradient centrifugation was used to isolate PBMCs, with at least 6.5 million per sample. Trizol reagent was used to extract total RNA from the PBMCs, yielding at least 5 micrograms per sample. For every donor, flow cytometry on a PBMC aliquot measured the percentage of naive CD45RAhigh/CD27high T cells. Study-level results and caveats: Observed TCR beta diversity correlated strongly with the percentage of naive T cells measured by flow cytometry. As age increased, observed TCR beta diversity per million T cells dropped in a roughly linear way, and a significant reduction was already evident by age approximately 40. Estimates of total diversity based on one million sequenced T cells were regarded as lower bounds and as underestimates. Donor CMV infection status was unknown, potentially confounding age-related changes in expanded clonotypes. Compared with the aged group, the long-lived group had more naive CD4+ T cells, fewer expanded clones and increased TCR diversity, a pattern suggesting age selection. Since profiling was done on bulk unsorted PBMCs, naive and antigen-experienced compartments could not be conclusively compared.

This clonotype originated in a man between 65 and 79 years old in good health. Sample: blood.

The DNA sequence is TGTGCCAGCAGCCCTCGAGGTAGCGGGAGCACAGATACGCAGTATTTT. The resulting protein is CASSPRGSGSTDTQYF. The rearranged segments are TRBV7-9 and TRBJ2-3; TRBD2 agrees with 7 junctional bases. The germline V gene (reference sequence) sets CDR1 to SEHNR and CDR2 to FQNEAQ. The CDR3 spans 16 residues, from the cysteine through the phenylalanine. Of the read, only the CDR3 DNA is kept; its 48 bases are in frame from base 1. Relative to germline, V is missing 5 bases and J is missing 0 bases, with 8 bases of the junction outside any gene match.